This entry lists 30 T cell receptor beta chains sequenced from one sample in a study of cytomegalovirus exposure and HLA in healthy donors. The PCR employed 60 Vbeta primers together with 13 Jbeta primers. Only in-frame clones appear in the TCRdb table, and some are missing; sequencing was by immunoSEQ multiplex PCR. The repertoire holds 65,000 to 90,000 clones, roughly 71% seen once, with around 12% in the top ten. The sequencing sample was made of PBMCs. The receptors derive from an older man in good health and CMV-seronegative.

The CDR3 DNA follows: TGTGCCAGCAGTTACCGAGCCAGGGATGATACGCAGTATTTT. Translating it yields CASSYRARDDTQYF. This chain connects TRBV6-5 to TRBJ2-3; TRBD1 is a possible D gene (5 bases). The CDR3 covers 14 residues. V shed 2 bases and J shed 6 bases, with 12 bases lying between them. Per germline, CDR1 MNHEY and CDR2 SVGAGI.

The CDR3 coding sequence is TGTGCCAGCAGCCAACAGGCAGCAGTAAACAATGAGCAGTTCTTC. Translating gives CASSQQAAVNNEQFF. This chain connects TRBV7-9 to TRBJ2-1; weak D call: TRBD1 (5 bases). Germline lookup yields CDR1 SEHNR and CDR2 FQNEAQ (reference sequence). CDR3 length: 15 residues. V was shortened by 5 bases and J by 5 bases, with 16 bases between the two germline ends.

The chain joins TRBV5-1 to TRBJ2-7, with a possible D match to TRBD2 (7 bases). There are 16 residues in the CDR3. The germline CDR1 and CDR2 sequences are SGHRS and YFSETQ. The V gene lost 6 bases and the J gene lost 3 bases, with 22 bases spanning the gap. CDR3 nucleotide sequence: TGCGCCAGCACCCTCCTCGCCGGGGGGCCCGTCTACGAGCAGTACTTC. Its translation: CASTLLAGGPVYEQYF.

This clone was counted only a few times. The chain joins TRBV6-6 to TRBJ1-4, with 8 bases that match TRBD1. This CDR3 comprises 15 residues. The J segment lost 7 bases and the V segment lost 6 bases, leaving 10 bases of the junction unmatched. Germline CDR1 MNHNY, CDR2 SVGAGI (reference sequence). CDR3 coding DNA: TGTGCCAGCAGCTTACAGGGACAGGAGGGTGAAAAACTGTTTTTT. It is translated as CASSLQGQEGEKLFF.

The V gene is TRBV30, the J gene TRBJ2-7, with TRBD1 identical over 9 bases. This CDR3 is 12 amino acids long. The J segment lost 13 bases and the V segment lost 2 bases, leaving 9 bases of the junction unmatched. Germline lookup yields CDR1 GTSNPN and CDR2 SVGIG (reference sequence). CDR3 in DNA: TGTGCCTGGAGTAAACAGGGGGCGCGAAGTTACTTC. Its translation: CAWSKQGARSYF.

The sample holds one count of this clone. The CDR3 region has the DNA TGTGCCACCAGCAGAGGACACAATTTAGGGCAGGGGGCGTATGGCTACACCTTC. Its protein is CATSRGHNLGQGAYGYTF. This chain links TRBV15 with TRBJ1-2, with 8 nucleotides matching TRBD1. V was pared by 1 base and J by 5 bases, with 15 bases of the junction left unmatched. This CDR3 spans 18 amino acids. Germline CDR1 LNHNV, CDR2 YYDKDF (reference sequence).

The chain's CDR3 is CASSIGRGTYEQYF. The CDR3 nucleotides read TGTGCCAGTAGTATAGGCAGGGGGACGTACGAGCAGTACTTC. J is TRBJ2-7 and V is TRBV19; 7 nucleotides align to TRBD1. V was clipped by 1 base and J by 4 bases; unmatched bases: 4. This CDR3 is 14 amino acids long. The germline V gene encodes CDR1 LNHDA and CDR2 SQIVND (reference sequence).

This clone was recorded once. Other DNA sequences in this specimen translate into the identical CDR3. The J gene is TRBJ2-7, the V gene TRBV29-1; 9 bases are shared with TRBD2. Trimming cost V 4 bases and J 1 base; bases outside gene matches: 5. CDR3 length equals 14 residues. Germline CDR1 is SQVTM and CDR2 is ANQGSEA. CDR3 protein: CSVVVAGGSYEQYF. The DNA of the CDR3 is TGCAGCGTTGTTGTGGCGGGAGGGTCCTACGAGCAGTACTTC.

This clone was counted a few times. This sequence joins TRBV7-9 and TRBJ2-7, with TRBD1 identical over 8 bases. Per germline, CDR1 SEHNR and CDR2 FQNEAQ (reference sequence). The CDR3 runs to 19 residues. The V segment lost 5 bases and the J segment 3 bases; nucleotides outside the gene matches: 21. The CDR3 DNA is TGTGCCAGCAGCGACTTGGACAGGGATTTGGACGGGGGAGTCTACGAGCAGTACTTC. Translated: CASSDLDRDLDGGVYEQYF.

The chain links TRBV18 to TRBJ2-1; 7 bases are shared with TRBD1. Germline-derived CDR1 and CDR2 are KGHSH and LQKENI. The ends lost 4 bases at V and 7 bases at J; junction bases unmatched: 10. The CDR3 contains 15 residues. The CDR3 region is CASSQDRILSNEQFF. Here the CDR3 DNA reads TGTGCCAGCTCACAGGACAGGATCCTATCTAATGAGCAGTTCTTC.

The chain employs TRBV7-2 and TRBJ1-5, with 8 bases fitting TRBD1. Germline CDR1 is SGHTA and CDR2 is FQGNSA. The CDR3 has 17 amino acids. Trimming took 3 bases from V and 7 from J; bases not matched to a gene: 14. The CDR3 loop reads CASSLGLGQGARQPQHF. CDR3 coding DNA: TGTGCCAGCAGCTTGGGGTTGGGCCAGGGGGCAAGACAGCCCCAGCATTTT.

The chain is built from TRBV18 and TRBJ2-1, with 7 bases matching TRBD1. V was pared by 4 bases and J by 3 bases, with 6 bases of the junction left unmatched. The germline V gene has CDR1 KGHSH and CDR2 LQKENI. The CDR3 is 15 residues long. The CDR3 nucleotides read TGTGCCAGCTCACGGGGAACAGGGGACTACAATGAGCAGTTCTTC. This encodes CASSRGTGDYNEQFF.

This clone appeared once. This CDR3 reads CASSLTSSGASTQYF. In DNA, the CDR3 is TGTGCCAGCAGCTTAACCTCAAGCGGGGCAAGTACGCAGTATTTT. This chain joins TRBV11-3 and TRBJ2-3; 7 bases match TRBD2. Germline lookup yields CDR1 SGHNT and CDR2 YENEEA. The V and J ends lost 2 bases and 8 bases, in that order; junction bases with no gene match: 10. The length of the CDR3 is 15 residues.

The sample holds one count of this clone. The chain is built from TRBV4-2 and TRBJ2-2; D is uncertain. The CDR3 loop spans 13 amino acids. The germline gives CDR1 LGHNA, CDR2 YNFKEQ. Trimming cost V 8 bases and J 4 bases, with 11 bases left between them. CDR3 region: CASLSDFTGELFF. For the CDR3, the DNA is TGTGCCAGCCTTTCAGACTTCACCGGGGAGCTGTTTTTT.

The rearrangement links TRBV19 to TRBJ1-2, with TRBD1 matching 8 bases. The CDR3 is 17 amino acids. Germline CDR1 reads LNHDA; CDR2 reads SQIVND (reference sequence). Germline trimming cut 8 bases from V and 4 bases from J; bases unmatched to any gene: 18. As DNA, the CDR3 is TGTGCCAGTGCCATCCCGGTGACAGGGGAACGGGGCTATGGCTACACCTTC. This codes for CASAIPVTGERGYGYTF.

The chain uses TRBV6-6 and TRBJ2-2, with unresolved D. V was clipped by 5 bases and J by 3 bases, with 7 bases between them. Per the germline V gene, CDR1 is MNHNY and CDR2 is SVGAGI (reference sequence). The CDR3 runs 13 residues. The CDR3 nucleotides are TGTGCCAGCAGTCCCAGCGACACCGGGGAGCTGTTTTTT. As protein: CASSPSDTGELFF.

The rearrangement links TRBV5-5 to TRBJ2-7; TRBD2 matches at 7 bases. V shed 4 bases and J 2 bases; nucleotides not matched to a gene: 6. This CDR3 comprises 14 residues. Looked up from germline, CDR1 is SGHKS and CDR2 is YYEKEE (reference sequence). The CDR3 loop reads CASSPRAGTYEQYF. In DNA, the CDR3 is TGTGCCAGCAGCCCTCGAGCGGGGACCTACGAGCAGTACTTC.

V gene TRBV30 combines with J gene TRBJ1-1, with no clear D. The CDR3 length is 13 residues. The V gene lost 0 bases and the J gene lost 1 base, with 6 bases spanning the gap. Germline V lookup: CDR1 GTSNPN, CDR2 SVGIG (reference sequence). CDR3 amino acids: CAWSVQTNTEAFF. The CDR3 DNA sequence: TGTGCCTGGAGTGTACAGACGAACACTGAAGCTTTCTTT.

The gene calls are TRBV11-2 and TRBJ2-7; 15 positions match TRBD2. Germline V gene data show CDR1 as SGHAT and CDR2 as FQNNGV. Trimming removed 1 base from V and 5 bases from J; junction bases left unmatched: 6. The CDR3 sequence is 17 residues long. The CDR3 here is CASSLGGWTSGGDEQYF. The CDR3 DNA reads as TGTGCCAGCAGCTTAGGGGGATGGACTAGCGGGGGGGACGAGCAGTACTTC.

The rearrangement joins TRBV28 to TRBJ1-4; TRBD1 is a possible D gene (6 bases). The CDR3 sequence is 14 residues long. Germline loops: CDR1 MDHEN, CDR2 SYDVKM. The CDR3 spells CAVRRGGSNEKLFF. The CDR3 nucleotides read TGTGCGGTGCGGAGGGGGGGTTCTAATGAAAAACTGTTTTTT. Full variable domain (rest looked up from reference TRBV28 and TRBJ1-4): DVKVTQSSRYLVKRTGEKVFLECVQDMDHENMFWYRQDPGLGLRLIYFSYDVKMKEKGDIPEGYSVSREKKERFSLILESASTNQTSMYLCAVRRGGSNEKLFFGSGTQLSVL.

The CDR3, as DNA: TGCAGCGTGACGGGACAGCTGAACACTGAAGCTTTCTTT. Protein product: CSVTGQLNTEAFF. V gene TRBV29-1 combines with J gene TRBJ1-1; 7 bases are a match to TRBD1. V gave up 6 bases and J gave up 0 bases; unmatched junction bases: 4. The length of the CDR3 is 13 residues. Germline CDR1 SQVTM, CDR2 ANQGSEA.

This chain links TRBV30 with TRBJ2-7, with D maybe TRBD2 (5 bases). The V and J ends lost 3 bases and 4 bases respectively, with 13 bases between them. The CDR3 is 13 residues long. Looked up from germline, CDR1 is GTSNPN and CDR2 is SVGIG (reference sequence). CDR3 in amino acids: CAWSHVGVYEQYF. The CDR3 region has the DNA TGTGCCTGGAGCCACGTCGGGGTTTACGAGCAGTACTTC.

The V gene is TRBV7-2, the J gene TRBJ2-4; D unresolved. The CDR3 has 13 residues. The V end was cut by 5 bases, the J end by 5 bases, with 10 bases between. The germline gives CDR1 SGHTA, CDR2 FQGNSA. CDR3 sequence: CASSPRGENIQYF. DNA of the CDR3: TGTGCCAGCAGCCCCCGTGGAGAAAACATTCAGTACTTC.

This clone came up once. The chain uses TRBV6-6 and TRBJ2-3; tentative D call: TRBD2 (5 bases). Trimming shortened V by 7 bases and J by 2 bases, and 13 bases separated the two germline ends. Germline V gives CDR1 MNHNY, CDR2 SVGAGI (reference sequence). The CDR3 contains 14 residues. The CDR3 sequence: CASNPLGVTDTQYF. The CDR3, as DNA: TGTGCCAGCAACCCTTTGGGAGTCACAGATACGCAGTATTTT.

The J gene is TRBJ1-5, the V gene TRBV28; 10 nucleotides line up with TRBD1. This CDR3 is 18 amino acids long. Trimming took 6 bases from V and 6 from J; bases not matched to a gene: 17. CDR1 MDHEN and CDR2 SYDVKM come from the germline V gene. CDR3 protein: CASSDDPGQGLTGQPQHF. Here the CDR3 DNA reads TGTGCCAGCAGCGATGACCCGGGACAGGGGTTAACGGGTCAGCCCCAGCATTTT.

V gene TRBV19 combines with J gene TRBJ2-5; 11 bases agree with TRBD2. Germline V gene data show CDR1 as LNHDA and CDR2 as SQIVND (reference sequence). J lost 5 bases, V lost 7 bases, and 6 bases had no gene match. This CDR3 has 14 residues. The CDR3 loop is CASMLAGGGETQYF. The CDR3 DNA follows: TGTGCCAGTATGCTAGCGGGGGGAGGGGAGACCCAGTACTTC.

Only one count was recorded for this clone. The rearrangement uses TRBV7-2 and TRBJ1-1; tentatively, D is TRBD1 (5 bases). Trimming took off 0 bases at V and 11 bases at J, with 10 bases between the two ends. This CDR3 is 12 amino acids long. Germline lookup yields CDR1 SGHTA and CDR2 FQGNSA. The CDR3 DNA is TGTGCCAGCAGCTTAGCGGGGGGGATGGCTTTCTTT. It translates to CASSLAGGMAFF.

The gene calls are TRBV5-1 and TRBJ2-5; D is ambiguous. The end of the DNA is better explained by TRBJ2-7, so the J call may be wrong. The CDR3 is 13 amino acids. Germline lookup yields CDR1 SGHRS and CDR2 YFSETQ. This chain's CDR3 is CASRETQTYEQYF. CDR3 in DNA: TGCGCCAGCCGTGAGACACAAACCTACGAGCAGTACTTC.

This chain uses TRBV7-9 with TRBJ1-2; 8 bases are a match to TRBD1. CDR3 length equals 15 residues. The germline gives CDR1 SEHNR, CDR2 FQNEAQ (reference sequence). The junction had 9 bases not matched to a gene; V was cut back by 5 bases and J by 4 bases. In nucleotides, the CDR3 is TGTGCCAGCAGCCCCCGGACAGGGATCTCCTATGGCTACACCTTC. As protein: CASSPRTGISYGYTF.

V usage is TRBV11-2 and J usage is TRBJ2-4, with 7 bases matching TRBD1. This CDR3 contains 12 residues. Germline V CDR1 and CDR2: SGHAT, FQNNGV. Trimming took 6 bases from V and 8 from J; bases not matched to a gene: 4. CDR3 region: CASRYTGDIQYF. For the CDR3, the DNA is TGTGCCAGCAGGTACACAGGGGACATTCAGTACTTC. The variable domain in full, completed from reference TRBV11-2 and TRBJ2-4, reads EAGVAQSPRYKIIEKRQSVAFWCNPISGHATLYWYQQILGQGPKLLIQFQNNGVVDDSQLPKDRFSAERLKGVDSTLKIQPAKLEDSAVYLCASRYTGDIQYFGAGTRLSVL.